The clone carrying this TCR beta chain was seen at least ten times. Using RNA transcripts as the source, TCR beta CDR3 regions were amplified. HTBI primers drove first-round RT-PCR of the TCR CDR3. One entry per CDR3 protein, called by TCRdb with MiXCR from the multiplex PCR reads. The sample contains approximately 600,000 distinct CDR3 sequences, 14% to 15% of which appear only once. These data are taken from a study of T cells in Graves' hyperthyroidism and ophthalmopathy. The CDR3 is 15 amino acids. Germline loops: CDR1 MDHEN, CDR2 SYDVKM. V lost 2 bases, J lost 2 bases, and 3 bases stayed unmatched.

Source material: blood. The chain has TRBV28 and TRBJ2-7; 10 bases fit TRBD2. This receptor was identified in a woman between 40 and 55 years old with Graves' ophthalmopathy. The CDR3 nucleotides read TGTGCCAGCAGTTTAAGCGGGAGGGCCCCCTACGAGCAGTACTTC. Residues: CASSLSGRAPYEQYF.